This TCR beta chain was captured by sequencing in a study of response to subunit inactivated influenza vaccine. Study-wide results and caveats: There was a suggestion from the authors that each seasonal influenza vaccination recruits few new T cells.

Each CDR3 protein gets one entry after TCRdb re-called the RT-PCR reads with MiXCR. The sample shows hundreds of thousands of distinct CDR3 sequences, roughly 20% of them seen only once. Unmatched junction bases numbered 8, after V lost 5 bases and J lost 4 bases. The CDR3 contains 16 residues. Germline lookup yields CDR1 SSHAT and CDR2 FNYEAQ (reference sequence). About this clonotype itself: What it binds is not known.

This sequence originates from a man aged 50-60 years who received an inactivated influenza vaccine. The V gene is TRBV7-7, the J gene TRBJ2-5, with 12 bases identical to TRBD2. The source was PBMCs from blood, collected around 5 days after vaccination. CDR3 protein: CASSTKTSGRGETQYF. CDR3 DNA sequence: TGTGCCAGCAGCACAAAGACTAGCGGGAGAGGAGAGACCCAGTACTTC.